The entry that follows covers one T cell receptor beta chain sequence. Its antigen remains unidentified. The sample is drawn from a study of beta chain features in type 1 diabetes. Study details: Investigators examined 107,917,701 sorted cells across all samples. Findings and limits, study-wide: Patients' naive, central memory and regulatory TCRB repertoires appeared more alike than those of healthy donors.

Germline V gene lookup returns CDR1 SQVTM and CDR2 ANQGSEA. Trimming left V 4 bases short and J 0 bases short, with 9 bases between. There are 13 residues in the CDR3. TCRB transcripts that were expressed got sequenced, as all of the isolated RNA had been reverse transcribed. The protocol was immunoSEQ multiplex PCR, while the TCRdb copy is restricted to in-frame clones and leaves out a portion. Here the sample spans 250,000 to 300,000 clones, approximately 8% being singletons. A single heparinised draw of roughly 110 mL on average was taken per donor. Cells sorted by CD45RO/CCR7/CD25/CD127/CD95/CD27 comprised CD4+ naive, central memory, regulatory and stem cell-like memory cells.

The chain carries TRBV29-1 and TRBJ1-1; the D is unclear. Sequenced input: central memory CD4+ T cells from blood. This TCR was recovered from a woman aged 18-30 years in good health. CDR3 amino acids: CSVGGLMNTEAFF. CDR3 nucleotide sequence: TGCAGCGTTGGTGGGCTCATGAACACTGAAGCTTTCTTT.